This TCR beta chain was identified during a study of blood T cell repertoires in COVID-19. Study in general: Collection of acute and convalescent COVID-19 samples took place in the United States, Italy and Spain. T cells, B-cell-depleted T cells, or PBMCs supplied cDNA or gDNA.

This clone came up a few times. In the original workflow: Amplification with reference gene primers provided the estimates of nucleated cell counts. Sequenced by immunoSEQ multiplex PCR; TCRdb stores in-frame clones only, minus some. Clonal size and the V and J genes are those of that table, whereas D and trimming came from the DNA. The top ten hold roughly 7.8% of the sample, which has hundreds of thousands of clones, roughly 85% seen once. This CDR3 region has 12 residues. The V end lost 6 bases, the J end lost 2 bases, and 10 bases lay between the germline ends. From germline, CDR1 is GTSNPN and CDR2 SVGIG (reference sequence).

J is TRBJ1-2 and V is TRBV30; D ambiguous. The source of this sequence is a human donor in a cohort sampled during active COVID-19. Sample: peripheral blood. The CDR3 sequence is CACQTKNYGYTF. The CDR3 bases are TGTGCCTGCCAAACAAAGAACTATGGCTACACCTTC.